This T cell receptor beta chain was captured by sequencing in a study of OX40 agonist ivuxolimab in advanced cancers. Study context: A male proportion of 82.7% was recorded, with mean age roughly 60 years and range about 20 to 85. The study, taken as a whole, reports: Doses of 0.1 to 3.0 mg/kg were accompanied by clonal expansion of CD4+ and CD8+ blood T cells by week 6.

This CDR3 is built from 16 residues. The J segment lost 4 bases and the V segment lost 7 bases, leaving 12 bases of the junction unmatched. From germline, CDR1 is WSHSY and CDR2 SAAADI. This clone appeared a single time. Its target is unknown. Assay: immunoSEQ multiplex PCR; the TCRdb copy retains only in-frame clones and omits some. The data show 98,000 or so clones, approximately 94% seen once. The input for sequencing was CD4+ or CD8+ T cells sorted from blood, taken in a trial of the OX40 agonist ivuxolimab. The sequence came from an adult with an advanced solid tumor such as melanoma, head and neck, liver or kidney cancer. This chain connects TRBV10-2 to TRBJ1-3; 8 bases agree with TRBD1. The CDR3 DNA reads as TGCGCCAGCACCCTGCCGGGGCAGGGGGCAGGAAACACCATATATTTT. Translated: CASTLPGQGAGNTIYF.